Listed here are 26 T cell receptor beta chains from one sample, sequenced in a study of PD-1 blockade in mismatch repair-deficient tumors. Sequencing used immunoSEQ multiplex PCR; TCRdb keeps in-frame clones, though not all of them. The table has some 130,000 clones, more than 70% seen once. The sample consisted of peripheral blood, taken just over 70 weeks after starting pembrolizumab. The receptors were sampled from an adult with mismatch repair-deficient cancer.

The CDR3 nucleotides are TGTGCCAGCAGTTACTCCACAGGGTGGGGAGAAAAACTGTTTTTT. Amino acid sequence: CASSYSTGWGEKLFF. This chain joins TRBV6-6 and TRBJ1-4, with a weak D call TRBD1 (6 bases). The CDR3 has 15 amino acids. The germline V gene has CDR1 MNHNY and CDR2 SVGAGI (reference sequence). Trimming cost V 0 bases and J 8 bases, with 13 bases left between them.

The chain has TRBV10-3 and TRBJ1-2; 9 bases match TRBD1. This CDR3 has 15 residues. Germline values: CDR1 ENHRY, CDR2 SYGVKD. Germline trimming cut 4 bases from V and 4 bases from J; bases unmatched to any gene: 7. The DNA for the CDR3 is TGTGCCATCAGTGGGGACGGGACAGGGATCTATGGCTACACCTTC. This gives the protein CAISGDGTGIYGYTF.

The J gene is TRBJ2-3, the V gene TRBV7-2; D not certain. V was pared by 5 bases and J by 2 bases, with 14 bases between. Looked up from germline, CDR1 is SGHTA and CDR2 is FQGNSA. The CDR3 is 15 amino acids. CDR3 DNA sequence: TGTGCCAGCAGCGCTCTGGGTTTAGCCACAGATACGCAGTATTTT. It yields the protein CASSALGLATDTQYF. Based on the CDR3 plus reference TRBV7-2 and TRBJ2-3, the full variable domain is GAGVSQSPSNKVTEKGKDVELRCDPISGHTALYWYRQSLGQGLEFLIYFQGNSAPDKSGLPSDRFSAERTGGSVSTLTIQRTQQEDSAVYLCASSALGLATDTQYFGPGTRLTVL.

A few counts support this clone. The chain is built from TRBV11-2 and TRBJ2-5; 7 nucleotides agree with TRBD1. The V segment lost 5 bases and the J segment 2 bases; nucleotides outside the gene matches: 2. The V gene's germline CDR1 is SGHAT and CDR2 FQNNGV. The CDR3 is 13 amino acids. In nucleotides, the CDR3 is TGTGCCAGCAGCCGGGACAGTCAAGAGACCCAGTACTTC. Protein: CASSRDSQETQYF.

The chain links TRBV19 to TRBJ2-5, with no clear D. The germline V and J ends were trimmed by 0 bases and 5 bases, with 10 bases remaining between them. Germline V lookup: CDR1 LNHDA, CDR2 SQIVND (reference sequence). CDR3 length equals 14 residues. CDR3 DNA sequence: TGTGCCAGTAGTATAGAGGTGTTCAGGGAGACCCAGTACTTC. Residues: CASSIEVFRETQYF. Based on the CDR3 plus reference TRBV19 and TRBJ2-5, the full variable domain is DGGITQSPKYLFRKEGQNVTLSCEQNLNHDAMYWYRQDPGQGLRLIYYSQIVNDFQKGDIAEGYSVSREKKESFPLTVTSAQKNPTAFYLCASSIEVFRETQYFGPGTRLLVL.

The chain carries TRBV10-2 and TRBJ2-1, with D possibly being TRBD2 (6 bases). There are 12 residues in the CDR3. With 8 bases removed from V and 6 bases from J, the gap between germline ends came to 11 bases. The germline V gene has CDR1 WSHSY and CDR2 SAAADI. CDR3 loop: CASAGSGNEQFF. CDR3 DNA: TGCGCCAGCGCCGGTAGCGGCAATGAGCAGTTCTTC.

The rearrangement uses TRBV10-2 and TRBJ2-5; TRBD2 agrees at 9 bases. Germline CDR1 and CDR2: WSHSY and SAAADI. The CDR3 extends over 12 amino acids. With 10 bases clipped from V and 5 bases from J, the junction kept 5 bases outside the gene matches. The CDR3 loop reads CATGTSWETQYF. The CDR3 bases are TGCGCCACCGGGACTAGCTGGGAGACCCAGTACTTC.

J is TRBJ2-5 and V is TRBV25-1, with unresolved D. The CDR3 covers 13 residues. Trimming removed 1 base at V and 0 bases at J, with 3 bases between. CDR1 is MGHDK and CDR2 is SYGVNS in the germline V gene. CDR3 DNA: TGTGCCAGCAGTGAATTTAACCAAGAGACCCAGTACTTC. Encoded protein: CASSEFNQETQYF.

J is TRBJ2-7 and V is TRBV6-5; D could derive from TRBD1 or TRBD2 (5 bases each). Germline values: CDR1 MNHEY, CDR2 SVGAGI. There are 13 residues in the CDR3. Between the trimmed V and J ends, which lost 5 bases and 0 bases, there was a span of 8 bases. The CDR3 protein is CASSRDPSYEQYF. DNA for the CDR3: TGTGCCAGCAGTCGGGACCCCTCCTACGAGCAGTACTTC.

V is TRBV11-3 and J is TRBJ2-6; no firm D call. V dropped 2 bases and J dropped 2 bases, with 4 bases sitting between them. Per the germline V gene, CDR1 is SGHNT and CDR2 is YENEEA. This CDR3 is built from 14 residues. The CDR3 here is CASSLKAGANVLTF. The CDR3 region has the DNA TGTGCCAGCAGCTTAAAGGCTGGGGCCAACGTCCTGACTTTC. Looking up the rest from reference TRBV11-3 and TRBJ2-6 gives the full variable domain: EAGVVQSPRYKIIEKKQPVAFWCNPISGHNTLYWYLQNLGQGPELLIRYENEEAVDDSQLPKDRFSAERLKGVDSTLKIQPAELGDSAVYLCASSLKAGANVLTFGAGSRLTVL.

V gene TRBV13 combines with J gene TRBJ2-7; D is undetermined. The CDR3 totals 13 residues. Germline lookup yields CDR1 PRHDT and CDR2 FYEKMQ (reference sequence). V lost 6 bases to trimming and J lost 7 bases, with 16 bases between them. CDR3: CASSSGLAIEQYF. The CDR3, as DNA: TGTGCCAGCAGTTCCGGTCTTGCTATAGAGCAGTACTTC.

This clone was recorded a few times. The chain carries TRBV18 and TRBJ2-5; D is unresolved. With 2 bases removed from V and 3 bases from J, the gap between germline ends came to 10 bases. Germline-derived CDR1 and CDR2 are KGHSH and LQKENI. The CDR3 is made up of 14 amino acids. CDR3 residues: CASSPGVEEETQYF. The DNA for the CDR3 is TGTGCCAGCTCACCAGGCGTTGAGGAAGAGACCCAGTACTTC. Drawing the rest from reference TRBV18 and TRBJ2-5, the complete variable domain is NAGVMQNPRHLVRRRGQEARLRCSPMKGHSHVYWYRQLPEEGLKFMVYLQKENIIDESGMPKERFSAEFPKEGPSILRIQQVVRGDSAAYFCASSPGVEEETQYFGPGTRLLVL.

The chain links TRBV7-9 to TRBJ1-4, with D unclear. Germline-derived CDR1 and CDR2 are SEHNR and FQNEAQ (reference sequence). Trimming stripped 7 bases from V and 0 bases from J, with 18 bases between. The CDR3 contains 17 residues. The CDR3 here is CASTFGPWLATNEKLFF. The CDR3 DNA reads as TGTGCCAGCACCTTTGGGCCGTGGCTAGCAACTAATGAAAAACTGTTTTTT.

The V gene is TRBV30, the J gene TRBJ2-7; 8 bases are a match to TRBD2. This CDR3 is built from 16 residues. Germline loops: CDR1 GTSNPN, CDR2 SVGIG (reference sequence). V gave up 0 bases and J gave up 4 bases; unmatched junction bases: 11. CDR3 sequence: CAWSVPGGLASYEQYF. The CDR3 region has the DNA TGTGCCTGGAGTGTACCTGGCGGACTAGCTTCATACGAGCAGTACTTC. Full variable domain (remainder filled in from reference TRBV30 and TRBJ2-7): SQTIHQWPATLVQPVGSPLSLECTVEGTSNPNLYWYRQAAGRGLQLLFYSVGIGQISSEVPQNLSASRPQDRQFILSSKKLLLSDSGFYLCAWSVPGGLASYEQYFGPGTRLTVT.

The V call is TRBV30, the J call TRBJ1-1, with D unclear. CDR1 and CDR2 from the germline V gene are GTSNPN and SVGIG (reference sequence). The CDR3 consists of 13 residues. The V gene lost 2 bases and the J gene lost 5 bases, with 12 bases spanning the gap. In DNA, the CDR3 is TGTGCCTGGAGTCCGGACCATTGGACTGAAGCTTTCTTT. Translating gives CAWSPDHWTEAFF.

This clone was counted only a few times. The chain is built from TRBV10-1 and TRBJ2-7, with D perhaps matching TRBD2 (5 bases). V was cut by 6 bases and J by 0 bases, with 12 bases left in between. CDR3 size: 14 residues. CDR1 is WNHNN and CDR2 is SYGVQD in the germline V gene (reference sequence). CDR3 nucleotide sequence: TGCGCCAGCAGCAAGACTACGAGCTCCTACGAGCAGTACTTC. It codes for CASSKTTSSYEQYF.

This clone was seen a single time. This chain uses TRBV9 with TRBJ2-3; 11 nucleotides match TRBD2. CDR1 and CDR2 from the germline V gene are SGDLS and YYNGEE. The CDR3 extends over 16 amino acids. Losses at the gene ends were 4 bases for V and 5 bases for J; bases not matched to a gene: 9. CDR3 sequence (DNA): TGTGCCAGCAGCCCTCTAGCGGGAGGACTGGGAGATACGCAGTATTTT. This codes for CASSPLAGGLGDTQYF. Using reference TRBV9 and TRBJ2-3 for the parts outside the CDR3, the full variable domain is DSGVTQTPKHLITATGQRVTLRCSPRSGDLSVYWYQQSLDQGLQFLIQYYNGEERAKGNILERFSAQQFPDLHSELNLSSLELGDSALYFCASSPLAGGLGDTQYFGPGTRLTVL.

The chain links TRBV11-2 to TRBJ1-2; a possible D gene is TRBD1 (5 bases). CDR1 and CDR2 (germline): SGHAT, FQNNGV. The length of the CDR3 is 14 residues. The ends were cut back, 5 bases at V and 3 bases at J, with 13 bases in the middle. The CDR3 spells CASSPSGAYYGYTF. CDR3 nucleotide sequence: TGTGCCAGCAGCCCCTCCGGGGCCTACTATGGCTACACCTTC.

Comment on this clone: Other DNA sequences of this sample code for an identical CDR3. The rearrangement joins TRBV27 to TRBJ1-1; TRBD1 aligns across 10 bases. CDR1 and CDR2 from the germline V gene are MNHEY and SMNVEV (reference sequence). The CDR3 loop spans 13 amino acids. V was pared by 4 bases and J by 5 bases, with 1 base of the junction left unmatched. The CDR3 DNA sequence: TGTGCCAGCAGTTGGACAGGGGGGACTGAAGCTTTCTTT. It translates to CASSWTGGTEAFF.

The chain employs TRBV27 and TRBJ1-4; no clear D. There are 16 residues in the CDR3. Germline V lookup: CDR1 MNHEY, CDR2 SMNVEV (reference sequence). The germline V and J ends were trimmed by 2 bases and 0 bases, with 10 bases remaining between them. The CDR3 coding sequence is TGTGCCAGCAGTTTAGAGGGATCCGCAACTAATGAAAAACTGTTTTTT. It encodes CASSLEGSATNEKLFF.

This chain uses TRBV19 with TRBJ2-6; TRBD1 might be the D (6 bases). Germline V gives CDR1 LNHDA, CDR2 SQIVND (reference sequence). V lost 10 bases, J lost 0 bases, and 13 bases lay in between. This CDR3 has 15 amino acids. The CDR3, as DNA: TGTGCCACCCAGGGGTCCCTCTCTGGGGCCAACGTCCTGACTTTC. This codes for CATQGSLSGANVLTF. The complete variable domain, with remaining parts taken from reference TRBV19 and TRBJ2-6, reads DGGITQSPKYLFRKEGQNVTLSCEQNLNHDAMYWYRQDPGQGLRLIYYSQIVNDFQKGDIAEGYSVSREKKESFPLTVTSAQKNPTAFYLCATQGSLSGANVLTFGAGSRLTVL.

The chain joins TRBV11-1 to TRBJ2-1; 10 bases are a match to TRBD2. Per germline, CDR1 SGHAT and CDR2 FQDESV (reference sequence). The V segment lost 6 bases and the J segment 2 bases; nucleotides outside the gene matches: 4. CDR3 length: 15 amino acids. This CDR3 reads CASRQTSGTYNEQFF. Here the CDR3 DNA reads TGTGCCAGCAGGCAAACTAGCGGGACCTACAATGAGCAGTTCTTC.

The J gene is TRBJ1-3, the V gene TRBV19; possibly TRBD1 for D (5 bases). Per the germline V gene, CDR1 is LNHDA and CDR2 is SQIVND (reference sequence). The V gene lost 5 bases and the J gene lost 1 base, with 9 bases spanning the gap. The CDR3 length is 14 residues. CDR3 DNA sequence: TGTGCCAGTAGTCTGACAGCTTCTGGAAACACCATATATTTT. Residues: CASSLTASGNTIYF.

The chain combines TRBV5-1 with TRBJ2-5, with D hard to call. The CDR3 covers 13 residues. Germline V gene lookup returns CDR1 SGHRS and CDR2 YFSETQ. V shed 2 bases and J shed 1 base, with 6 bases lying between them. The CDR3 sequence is CASSLHLQETQYF. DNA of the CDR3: TGCGCCAGCAGCTTACATCTCCAAGAGACCCAGTACTTC.

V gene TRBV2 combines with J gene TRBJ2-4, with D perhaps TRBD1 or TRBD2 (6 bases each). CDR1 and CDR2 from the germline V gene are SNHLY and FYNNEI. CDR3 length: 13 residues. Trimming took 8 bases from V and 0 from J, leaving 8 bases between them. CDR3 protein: CASRGLAKNIQYF. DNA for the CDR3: TGTGCCAGCCGGGGGCTAGCCAAAAACATTCAGTACTTC.

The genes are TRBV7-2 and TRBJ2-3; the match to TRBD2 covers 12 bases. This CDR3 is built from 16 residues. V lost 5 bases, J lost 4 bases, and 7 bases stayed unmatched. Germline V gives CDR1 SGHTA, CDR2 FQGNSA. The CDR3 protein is CASSRRTSGISDTQYF. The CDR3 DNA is TGTGCCAGCAGCCGACGGACTAGCGGGATTTCAGATACGCAGTATTTT. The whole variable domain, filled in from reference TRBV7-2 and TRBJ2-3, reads GAGVSQSPSNKVTEKGKDVELRCDPISGHTALYWYRQSLGQGLEFLIYFQGNSAPDKSGLPSDRFSAERTGGSVSTLTIQRTQQEDSAVYLCASSRRTSGISDTQYFGPGTRLTVL.